Listed below are T cell receptor beta chains from one sample, sequenced in a study of cytotoxic CD8 clonotypes in ibrutinib-treated CLL. Libraries were prepared by immunoSEQ multiplex PCR; TCRdb keeps only in-frame clonotypes and omits some of them. The sample carries tens of thousands of clones, over 80% recorded once. This material consisted of PBMCs, taken after 24 months of ibrutinib treatment. The receptors shown here come from a human donor with chronic lymphocytic leukemia. Each CDR3 is given with its conserved first and last residue. The D gene is left open where the match is weak. Size is omitted from some rows. Given values are once, few, many or a class for expanded clones.

cdr3_aa: CASSHNDRLRRFYEQYF; cdr3_nt: TGTGCCAGCAGCCACAATGACCGGCTCCGAAGATTCTACGAGCAGTACTTC; j_call: TRBJ2-7; d_call: -; clone_size: -; v_call: TRBV5-6
cdr3_aa: CASSLGTSGSGELFF; cdr3_nt: TGTGCCAGCAGTTTAGGGACTAGCGGGTCCGGGGAGCTGTTTTTT; j_call: TRBJ2-2; d_call: TRBD2; clone_size: -; v_call: TRBV27
cdr3_aa: CASSSSTDTQYF; cdr3_nt: TGTGCCAGCAGTTCAAGCACAGATACGCAGTATTTT; j_call: TRBJ2-3; d_call: -; clone_size: -; v_call: TRBV7-9
cdr3_aa: CASSLPSGTNEKLFF; cdr3_nt: TGTGCCAGCAGTTTGCCGAGCGGAACTAATGAAAAACTGTTTTTT; j_call: TRBJ1-4; d_call: -; clone_size: few; v_call: TRBV28
cdr3_aa: CASSLRTDQYEQYF; cdr3_nt: TGTGCCAGCAGTTTACGGACAGACCAATACGAGCAGTACTTC; j_call: TRBJ2-7; d_call: -; clone_size: few; v_call: TRBV28
cdr3_aa: CASSGRLAGGQETQYF; cdr3_nt: TGTGCCAGCAGTGGTCGACTAGCGGGAGGCCAAGAGACCCAGTACTTC; j_call: TRBJ2-5; d_call: TRBD2; clone_size: -; v_call: TRBV28
cdr3_aa: CASSLDPGGTDTQYF; cdr3_nt: TGTGCCAGCAGCTTGGACCCAGGAGGGACAGATACGCAGTATTTT; j_call: TRBJ2-3; d_call: -; clone_size: once; v_call: TRBV5-4
cdr3_aa: CASSLGTGSGANVLTF; cdr3_nt: TGTGCCAGCAGCTTGGGGACAGGCTCTGGGGCCAACGTCCTGACTTTC; j_call: TRBJ2-6; d_call: TRBD1; clone_size: -; v_call: TRBV7-2
cdr3_aa: CASSLGKLGVEAFF; cdr3_nt: TGTGCCAGCAGCTTGGGAAAGCTAGGGGTTGAAGCTTTCTTT; j_call: TRBJ1-1; d_call: -; clone_size: once; v_call: TRBV5-6
cdr3_aa: CASSPPRQGNQETQYF; cdr3_nt: TGTGCCAGCTCACCACCCCGCCAGGGGAACCAAGAGACCCAGTACTTC; j_call: TRBJ2-5; d_call: -; clone_size: few; v_call: TRBV18
cdr3_aa: CASSFIRSGANVLTF; cdr3_nt: TGTGCCAGCAGCTTTATACGCTCTGGGGCCAACGTCCTGACTTTC; j_call: TRBJ2-6; d_call: -; clone_size: -; v_call: TRBV11-2
cdr3_aa: CASSLGARGQGKHIQYF; cdr3_nt: TGTGCCAGCAGCTTGGGAGCTCGCGGACAGGGGAAGCACATTCAGTACTTC; j_call: TRBJ2-4; d_call: TRBD1; clone_size: -; v_call: TRBV5-6
cdr3_aa: CASSRTMDRGTYEQYF; cdr3_nt: TGTGCCAGCAGTAGGACCATGGACAGGGGAACCTACGAGCAGTACTTC; j_call: TRBJ2-7; d_call: TRBD1; clone_size: -; v_call: TRBV28
cdr3_aa: CASSTGARAKNIQYF; cdr3_nt: TGTGCCAGCAGCACGGGGGCGAGGGCCAAAAACATTCAGTACTTC; j_call: TRBJ2-4; d_call: -; clone_size: -; v_call: TRBV7-6
cdr3_aa: CASSLSVRTDIYEQYF; cdr3_nt: TGTGCCAGCAGTTTATCCGTACGGACAGACATCTACGAGCAGTACTTC; j_call: TRBJ2-7; d_call: -; clone_size: few; v_call: TRBV27
cdr3_aa: CASSAPPTSGSPNEQFF; cdr3_nt: TGTGCCAGCAGCGCCCCCCCGACTAGCGGGAGTCCCAATGAGCAGTTCTTC; j_call: TRBJ2-1; d_call: TRBD2; clone_size: -; v_call: TRBV7-3
cdr3_aa: CASSSQRGPQETQYF; cdr3_nt: TGCGCCAGCAGCTCTCAGCGGGGCCCCCAAGAGACCCAGTACTTC; j_call: TRBJ2-5; d_call: TRBD2; clone_size: -; v_call: TRBV5-1
cdr3_aa: CASSAGPSTYEQYF; cdr3_nt: TGTGCCAGCAGTGCAGGGCCCTCGACCTACGAGCAGTACTTC; j_call: TRBJ2-7; d_call: -; clone_size: -; v_call: TRBV6-6
cdr3_aa: CASSFMAGAGNTIYF; cdr3_nt: TGTGCCAGCAGTTTTATGGCAGGGGCTGGAAACACCATATATTTT; j_call: TRBJ1-3; d_call: -; clone_size: -; v_call: TRBV28
cdr3_aa: CASSWTNEQFF; cdr3_nt: TGCGCCAGCAGCTGGACAAATGAGCAGTTCTTC; j_call: TRBJ2-1; d_call: -; clone_size: -; v_call: TRBV5-1
cdr3_aa: CASRGDGYTF; cdr3_nt: TGTGCCAGCAGGGGCGATGGCTACACCTTC; j_call: TRBJ1-2; d_call: -; clone_size: -; v_call: TRBV6-5
cdr3_aa: CASSLDGGNTDTQYF; cdr3_nt: TGTGCCAGCAGCCTAGACGGGGGAAACACAGATACGCAGTATTTT; j_call: TRBJ2-3; d_call: -; clone_size: -; v_call: TRBV11-3
cdr3_aa: CASRRGNEQFF; cdr3_nt: TGTGCCAGCAGGAGGGGTAATGAGCAGTTCTTC; j_call: TRBJ2-1; d_call: -; clone_size: -; v_call: TRBV9
cdr3_aa: CASSTLLQGGSTEAFF; cdr3_nt: TGTGCCAGTAGTACCCTATTGCAGGGGGGGAGCACTGAAGCTTTCTTT; j_call: TRBJ1-1; d_call: TRBD1; clone_size: few; v_call: TRBV19
cdr3_aa: CASTLAGGANGYTF; cdr3_nt: TGTGCCAGCACCCTAGCGGGGGGGGCAAATGGCTACACCTTC; j_call: TRBJ1-2; d_call: -; clone_size: -; v_call: TRBV7-2
cdr3_aa: CASSEVPRQPQHF; cdr3_nt: TGTGCCAGCAGTGAAGTTCCCCGACAGCCCCAGCATTTT; j_call: TRBJ1-5; d_call: -; clone_size: -; v_call: TRBV2
cdr3_aa: CASRLGQNTGELFF; cdr3_nt: TGTGCCAGCAGGTTAGGACAGAACACCGGGGAGCTGTTTTTT; j_call: TRBJ2-2; d_call: -; clone_size: -; v_call: TRBV9
cdr3_aa: CASSDGGSAYEQYF; cdr3_nt: TGTGCCAGCAGTGACGGGGGAAGCGCCTACGAGCAGTACTTC; j_call: TRBJ2-7; d_call: -; clone_size: -; v_call: TRBV2
cdr3_aa: CASSDWTAMEQYF; cdr3_nt: TGTGCCAGCAGTGATTGGACGGCGATGGAGCAGTACTTC; j_call: TRBJ2-7; d_call: -; clone_size: -; v_call: TRBV2
cdr3_aa: CASSHTRGLSQGYNEQFF; cdr3_nt: TGCGCCAGCAGCCACACCAGGGGTCTAAGTCAGGGGTACAATGAGCAGTTCTTC; j_call: TRBJ2-1; d_call: -; clone_size: -; v_call: TRBV4-1
cdr3_aa: CASSMGPGAYYGYTF; cdr3_nt: TGTGCCAGTAGTATGGGTCCGGGGGCGTACTATGGCTACACCTTC; j_call: TRBJ1-2; d_call: -; clone_size: -; v_call: TRBV19
cdr3_aa: CASSPNRGVYNEQFF; cdr3_nt: TGTGCCAGCAGCCCAAACAGGGGTGTCTACAATGAGCAGTTCTTC; j_call: TRBJ2-1; d_call: TRBD1; clone_size: once; v_call: TRBV7-9
cdr3_aa: CASSRTDFDYGYTF; cdr3_nt: TGTGCCAGCAGTCGTACGGATTTTGATTATGGCTACACCTTC; j_call: TRBJ1-2; d_call: -; clone_size: -; v_call: TRBV2
cdr3_aa: CASSVSTGSNEKLFF; cdr3_nt: TGTGCCAGCAGCGTCAGCACCGGGAGTAATGAAAAACTGTTTTTT; j_call: TRBJ1-4; d_call: -; clone_size: -; v_call: TRBV9
cdr3_aa: CASTVLTGATGTQYF; cdr3_nt: TGTGCCAGCACGGTTCTGACAGGGGCAACAGGGACCCAGTACTTC; j_call: TRBJ2-5; d_call: TRBD1; clone_size: -; v_call: TRBV2
cdr3_aa: CASSDGISNYGYTF; cdr3_nt: TGCGCCAGCAGTGATGGGATTAGTAACTATGGCTACACCTTC; j_call: TRBJ1-2; d_call: -; clone_size: -; v_call: TRBV10-1
cdr3_aa: CASSTHDRAEQYF; cdr3_nt: TGCGCCAGCAGCACCCACGACAGGGCCGAGCAGTACTTC; j_call: TRBJ2-7; d_call: TRBD1; clone_size: -; v_call: TRBV23-1
cdr3_aa: CASEARQPSSYNEQFF; cdr3_nt: TGCGCCAGCGAGGCGAGACAGCCGAGCTCCTACAATGAGCAGTTCTTC; j_call: TRBJ2-1; d_call: -; clone_size: -; v_call: TRBV5-1
cdr3_aa: CAWSVLRFYEQYF; cdr3_nt: TGTGCCTGGAGTGTACTAAGGTTCTACGAGCAGTACTTC; j_call: TRBJ2-7; d_call: -; clone_size: -; v_call: TRBV30
cdr3_aa: CASSRRLPYQETQYF; cdr3_nt: TGTGCCAGCAGCCGCAGGCTCCCCTACCAAGAGACCCAGTACTTC; j_call: TRBJ2-5; d_call: -; clone_size: -; v_call: TRBV5-6
cdr3_aa: CASSLVSPLTTNEKLFF; cdr3_nt: TGTGCCAGCAGCTTGGTTTCGCCTTTGACAACTAATGAAAAACTGTTTTTT; j_call: TRBJ1-4; d_call: -; clone_size: once; v_call: TRBV5-4
cdr3_aa: CASTATSEQYF; cdr3_nt: TGTGCCAGCACTGCCACCTCCGAGCAGTACTTC; j_call: TRBJ2-7; d_call: -; clone_size: -; v_call: TRBV7-9
cdr3_aa: CASSLRALAGVTDTQYF; cdr3_nt: TGCGCCAGCAGCCTTCGCGCACTGGCGGGAGTCACAGATACGCAGTATTTT; j_call: TRBJ2-3; d_call: TRBD2; clone_size: -; v_call: TRBV5-1
cdr3_aa: CASSLAANRGPRLKKSYEQYF; cdr3_nt: TGTGCCAGCAGTTTAGCCGCGAACAGGGGACCCCGCTTAAAGAAGTCCTACGAGCAGTACTTC; j_call: TRBJ2-7; d_call: TRBD1; clone_size: once; v_call: TRBV28
cdr3_aa: CSVLTQRLAGGQETQYF; cdr3_nt: TGCAGCGTCCTCACCCAGAGACTAGCGGGAGGCCAAGAGACCCAGTACTTC; j_call: TRBJ2-5; d_call: TRBD2; clone_size: once; v_call: TRBV29-1
cdr3_aa: CASSKVGFRDHDYEQYF; cdr3_nt: TGTGCCAGCAGCAAAGTTGGCTTCCGGGACCACGATTACGAGCAGTACTTC; j_call: TRBJ2-7; d_call: -; clone_size: -; v_call: TRBV21-1
cdr3_aa: CASSGGLAGIQETQYF; cdr3_nt: TGTGCCAGCAGTGGGGGACTAGCGGGCATCCAAGAGACCCAGTACTTC; j_call: TRBJ2-5; d_call: TRBD2; clone_size: few; v_call: TRBV7-9
cdr3_aa: CASSERTGTYGYTF; cdr3_nt: TGTGCCAGCAGTGAGCGGACAGGGACGTACGGCTACACCTTC; j_call: TRBJ1-2; d_call: TRBD1; clone_size: -; v_call: TRBV2
cdr3_aa: CASSYNGRETEAFF; cdr3_nt: TGTGCCAGCAGTTACAATGGCAGGGAGACTGAAGCTTTCTTT; j_call: TRBJ1-1; d_call: -; clone_size: -; v_call: TRBV6-5
cdr3_aa: CASSLFINTEAFF; cdr3_nt: TGTGCCAGCAGCTTGTTCATAAACACTGAAGCTTTCTTT; j_call: TRBJ1-1; d_call: -; clone_size: -; v_call: TRBV7-2
cdr3_aa: CASSIPGRENTEAFF; cdr3_nt: TGTGCCAGCAGTATTCCGGGACGAGAGAACACTGAAGCTTTCTTT; j_call: TRBJ1-1; d_call: -; clone_size: -; v_call: TRBV25-1
cdr3_aa: CASSLVGPRIAGAQETQYF; cdr3_nt: TGTGCCAGCAGCTTGGTGGGTCCAAGGATAGCGGGAGCCCAAGAGACCCAGTACTTC; j_call: TRBJ2-5; d_call: TRBD2; clone_size: -; v_call: TRBV5-6
cdr3_aa: CASSPLLGSSYEQYF; cdr3_nt: TGTGCCAGCAGTCCTCTGTTGGGAAGCTCCTACGAGCAGTACTTC; j_call: TRBJ2-7; d_call: -; clone_size: few; v_call: TRBV27
cdr3_aa: CASSLAPAGGNTIYF; cdr3_nt: TGTGCCAGCAGCTTAGCGCCGGCAGGTGGAAACACCATATATTTT; j_call: TRBJ1-3; d_call: -; clone_size: -; v_call: TRBV7-2
cdr3_aa: CASSDLAANEKLFF; cdr3_nt: TGTGCCAGCAGTGATTTGGCCGCGAATGAAAAACTGTTTTTT; j_call: TRBJ1-4; d_call: -; clone_size: -; v_call: TRBV6-1
cdr3_aa: CASSYHRGRSGNTIYF; cdr3_nt: TGTGCCAGCAGCTACCATAGGGGGAGGTCTGGAAACACCATATATTTT; j_call: TRBJ1-3; d_call: -; clone_size: -; v_call: TRBV11-2
cdr3_aa: CASSAWTGNTEAFF; cdr3_nt: TGTGCCAGCAGCGCTTGGACAGGGAACACTGAAGCTTTCTTT; j_call: TRBJ1-1; d_call: -; clone_size: -; v_call: TRBV21-1
cdr3_aa: CASSLSGTGVQETQYF; cdr3_nt: TGTGCCAGCAGCTTATCCGGGACAGGGGTCCAAGAGACCCAGTACTTC; j_call: TRBJ2-5; d_call: TRBD1; clone_size: -; v_call: TRBV11-2
cdr3_aa: CASSPHWARPDTQYF; cdr3_nt: TGTGCCAGCAGCCCCCATTGGGCGAGACCCGATACGCAGTATTTT; j_call: TRBJ2-3; d_call: -; clone_size: -; v_call: TRBV7-3
cdr3_aa: CASSPPGQGAEQYF; cdr3_nt: TGTGCCAGCTCACCACCGGGACAGGGAGCCGAGCAGTACTTC; j_call: TRBJ2-7; d_call: TRBD1; clone_size: -; v_call: TRBV18